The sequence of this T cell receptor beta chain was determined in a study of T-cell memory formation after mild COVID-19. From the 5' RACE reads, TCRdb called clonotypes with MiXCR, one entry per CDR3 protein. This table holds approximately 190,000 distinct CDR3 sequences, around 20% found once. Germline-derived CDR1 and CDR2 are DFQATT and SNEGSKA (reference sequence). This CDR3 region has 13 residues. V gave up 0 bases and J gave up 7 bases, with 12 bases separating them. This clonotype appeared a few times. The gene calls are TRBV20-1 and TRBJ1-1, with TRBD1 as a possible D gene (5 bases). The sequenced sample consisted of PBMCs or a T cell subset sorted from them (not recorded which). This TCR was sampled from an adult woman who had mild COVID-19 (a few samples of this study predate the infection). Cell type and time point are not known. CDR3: CSAREHGQDEAFF. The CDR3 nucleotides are TGCAGTGCTAGAGAACATGGACAAGATGAAGCTTTCTTT.